A selection of T cell receptor beta chains follows, all from one sample in a study of Graves' ophthalmopathy and Graves' hyperthyroidism. TCRdb called the multiplex PCR reads again in MiXCR, with one record for every CDR3 protein. The profile covers over 650,000 distinct CDR3 sequences, with more than 40% appearing a single time and around 3% taken by the ten largest. Material for sequencing was peripheral blood. The source of these receptors is an adult man with Graves' ophthalmopathy. Both conserved end residues are part of each CDR3. Each record gives: D gene, J gene, clone size, V gene, CDR3 protein, CDR3 DNA. D genes are given only for firm matches. Size is stated for part of the rows, as once, few or many counts, or as a class when the clone is expanded.

d_call: -
j_call: TRBJ2-1
clone_size: -
v_call: TRBV20-1
cdr3_aa: CSASGLARNEQFF
cdr3_nt: TGCAGTGCTTCTGGGCTAGCACGAAATGAGCAGTTCTTC

d_call: -
j_call: TRBJ1-1
clone_size: -
v_call: TRBV18
cdr3_aa: CASSPRDHTEAFF
cdr3_nt: TGTGCCAGCTCACCAAGGGACCACACTGAAGCTTTCTTT

d_call: -
j_call: TRBJ1-2
clone_size: many
v_call: TRBV29-1
cdr3_aa: CSVQTGTQINYGYTF
cdr3_nt: TGCAGCGTTCAAACCGGGACACAGATCAACTATGGCTACACCTTC

d_call: TRBD2
j_call: TRBJ2-6
clone_size: many
v_call: TRBV29-1
cdr3_aa: CSVVGGTGANVLTF
cdr3_nt: TGCAGCGTTGTGGGGGGGACGGGGGCCAACGTCCTGACTTTC

d_call: -
j_call: TRBJ2-7
clone_size: many
v_call: TRBV9
cdr3_aa: CASSVGLGGYEQYF
cdr3_nt: TGTGCCAGCAGCGTAGGTTTGGGGGGCTACGAGCAGTACTTC

d_call: -
j_call: TRBJ2-3
clone_size: few
v_call: TRBV7-3
cdr3_aa: CASSLSDGRGDTQYF
cdr3_nt: TGTGCCAGCAGCTTATCCGACGGCAGAGGAGATACGCAGTATTTT

d_call: -
j_call: TRBJ1-2
clone_size: many
v_call: TRBV19
cdr3_aa: CASSTRREEGLGYTF
cdr3_nt: TGTGCCAGTAGTACCAGACGCGAGGAGGGGTTAGGCTACACCTTC

d_call: -
j_call: TRBJ1-1
clone_size: -
v_call: TRBV14
cdr3_aa: CASSQAHRSTEAFF
cdr3_nt: TGTGCCAGCAGCCAAGCGCACAGAAGCACTGAAGCTTTCTTT

d_call: TRBD1
j_call: TRBJ2-5
clone_size: -
v_call: TRBV25-1
cdr3_aa: CASTIDRGPVETQYF
cdr3_nt: TGTGCCAGCACGATCGACAGGGGGCCGGTCGAGACCCAGTACTTC

d_call: -
j_call: TRBJ2-1
clone_size: -
v_call: TRBV7-7
cdr3_aa: CASSLERGVGEQFF
cdr3_nt: TGTGCCAGCAGCTTAGAACGGGGAGTAGGGGAGCAGTTCTTC

d_call: -
j_call: TRBJ1-1
clone_size: -
v_call: TRBV29-1
cdr3_aa: CRAGDTEAFF
cdr3_nt: TGCAGGGCAGGGGACACTGAAGCTTTCTTT

d_call: -
j_call: TRBJ2-1
clone_size: -
v_call: TRBV2
cdr3_aa: CASSEATRGNEQFF
cdr3_nt: TGTGCCAGCAGTGAAGCGACCCGGGGGAATGAGCAGTTCTTC

d_call: -
j_call: TRBJ1-1
clone_size: -
v_call: TRBV7-8
cdr3_aa: CASSLGRSDTEAFF
cdr3_nt: TGTGCCAGCAGCTTAGGCCGGTCGGACACTGAAGCTTTCTTT

d_call: TRBD1
j_call: TRBJ2-7
clone_size: many
v_call: TRBV7-9
cdr3_aa: CASSLQAGGHTYEQYF
cdr3_nt: TGTGCCAGCAGCCTCCAGGCAGGGGGACACACCTACGAGCAGTACTTC

d_call: TRBD1
j_call: TRBJ2-7
clone_size: many
v_call: TRBV20-1
cdr3_aa: CSANDRGTYEQYF
cdr3_nt: TGCAGTGCTAACGACAGGGGAACCTACGAGCAGTACTTC

d_call: -
j_call: TRBJ2-3
clone_size: few
v_call: TRBV19
cdr3_aa: CASSISDTQYF
cdr3_nt: TGTGCCAGTAGTATCTCAGATACGCAGTATTTT

d_call: -
j_call: TRBJ1-5
clone_size: once
v_call: TRBV6-4
cdr3_aa: CAWSQGYQPRHF
cdr3_nt: TGTGCCTGGTCTCAGGGATATCAGCCCCGGCATTTT